There are a few counts of the clone carrying this TCR beta chain. The antigen is undetermined. Unique molecular identifiers were used to barcode this TCRbeta library. TCRdb re-called the PCR reads with MiXCR, one entry per CDR3 protein. Seen here are some 120,000 distinct CDR3 sequences, 8% to 10% observed once, and the top ten hold approximately 25%. This entry belongs to a study of T-cell reconstitution after alpha-beta-depleted transplantation in children. The study, taken as a whole, reports: Newly made T cells mostly supplied T-cell counts and diversity one year after transplant. It was reported that alpha-beta T cells came from several hundred expanded graft clones (about two months after transplant).

There are 16 residues in the CDR3. The V end lost 2 bases, the J end lost 1 base, and 11 bases lay between the germline ends. Germline loops: CDR1 SGHTA, CDR2 FQGNSA. The source material was PBMCs, mostly from graft donor cells, sampled 180 days after TCRalphabeta/CD19-depleted stem cell transplant. The sequence derives from a girl under three years old who had a stem cell transplant for combined immunodeficiency, so the T cells may come from the graft donor. The V call is TRBV7-2, the J call TRBJ2-2; a weak D match, TRBD2 (7 bases). The CDR3 DNA reads TGTGCCAGCAGCTTAAGGGGGGGATGGAACACCGGGGAGCTGTTTTTT. This codes for CASSLRGGWNTGELFF.